Listed here are 23 T cell receptor beta chains from one sample, sequenced in a study of shared clonotypes between healthy human individuals. The assay was immunoSEQ multiplex PCR, and TCRdb's table has in-frame clones only and misses some. There are approximately 2.5 million clones in the sample; 90% to 95% occur only once, and around 0.14% lies in the top ten. Sequencing was carried out using naive CD4+ T cells sorted from blood. Subset meaning: CD45RA+ positively selected. The receptors shown here come from a man between 18 and 35 years old in good health.

The rearrangement joins TRBV10-3 to TRBJ1-2, with 9 bases lining up with TRBD1. The CDR3 has 15 amino acids. In germline, CDR1 is ENHRY, CDR2 SYGVKD. V shed 9 bases and J 2 bases; nucleotides not matched to a gene: 10. The CDR3 reads CAIGFRQGGNYGYTF. CDR3 nucleotide sequence: TGTGCCATTGGTTTTCGACAGGGGGGAAACTATGGCTACACCTTC.

This chain uses TRBV21-1 with TRBJ2-2; TRBD2, the table's D call, was not compared with the DNA. TRBV21-1 constitutes a pseudogene. The CDR3 runs to 17 residues. CDR3 region: CASRVLAGGKNTGELFF. The CDR3 coding sequence is TGTGCCAGCAGGGTTTTAGCGGGAGGCAAGAACACCGGGGAGCTGTTTTTT.

The chain links TRBV4-3 to TRBJ2-7; D is undetermined. The germline gives CDR1 LGHNA, CDR2 YSLEER. V was shortened by 0 bases and J by 2 bases, with 11 bases between the two germline ends. CDR3 size: 15 residues. CDR3 DNA sequence: TGCGCCAGCAGCCAAGAATCTAACCCCGCCTACGAGCAGTACTTC. Its translation is CASSQESNPAYEQYF.

The rearrangement joins TRBV30 to TRBJ1-1; TRBD1 is a possible D gene (6 bases). V lost 3 bases and J lost 3, with 14 bases in between. There are 14 residues in the CDR3. Per germline, CDR1 GTSNPN and CDR2 SVGIG (reference sequence). CDR3 residues: CAWRLQGIYTEAFF. CDR3 sequence (DNA): TGTGCCTGGAGACTACAGGGTATTTACACTGAAGCTTTCTTT.

The chain carries TRBV7-9 and TRBJ2-7; D is undetermined. Germline CDR1 reads SEHNR; CDR2 reads FQNEAQ (reference sequence). The CDR3 contains 14 residues. V was clipped by 0 bases and J by 3 bases, with 9 bases between them. The CDR3 region is CASSLAGPFYEQYF. Written as DNA, the CDR3 is TGTGCCAGCAGCTTAGCTGGGCCCTTCTACGAGCAGTACTTC. The full variable domain, with the rest looked up from reference TRBV7-9 and TRBJ2-7, is DTGVSQNPRHKITKRGQNVTFRCDPISEHNRLYWYRQTLGQGPEFLTYFQNEAQLEKSRLLSDRFSAERPKGSFSTLEIQRTEQGDSAMYLCASSLAGPFYEQYFGPGTRLTVT.

To note about this clone: The sample has other DNA sequences that encode this CDR3 too. The V call is TRBV18, the J call TRBJ1-4; 7 bases match TRBD1. The V and J ends lost 2 bases and 7 bases, in that order; junction bases with no gene match: 1. CDR3 length equals 13 residues. Per germline, CDR1 KGHSH and CDR2 LQKENI. The CDR3 coding sequence is TGTGCCAGCTCACCAGGGACAGCTGAAAAACTGTTTTTT. It translates to CASSPGTAEKLFF.

This chain joins TRBV18 and TRBJ1-1; TRBD1 is a possible D gene (6 bases). Germline CDR1 is KGHSH and CDR2 is LQKENI. The CDR3 has 15 residues. Trimming took off 3 bases at V and 1 base at J, with 12 bases between the two ends. As DNA, the CDR3 is TGTGCCAGCTCACCCGCCAGGGGTGAGAACACTGAAGCTTTCTTT. This translates into CASSPARGENTEAFF.

CDR3 protein: CASSETTGPGNTIYF. CDR3 nucleotide sequence: TGTGCCAGCAGTGAAACGACTGGGCCCGGAAACACCATATATTTT. J is TRBJ1-3 and V is TRBV2, with D uncertain. V dropped 2 bases and J dropped 4 bases, with 12 bases sitting between them. Germline V gene lookup returns CDR1 SNHLY and CDR2 FYNNEI. The CDR3 covers 15 residues.

This clone was detected only a few times. J is TRBJ1-1 and V is TRBV11-2; 9 bases match TRBD1. Germline V gene lookup returns CDR1 SGHAT and CDR2 FQNNGV. This CDR3 spans 14 amino acids. J was trimmed by 3 bases and V by 4 bases; bases with no gene match: 3. Here the CDR3 reads CASSSRTGDTEAFF. The CDR3 region has the DNA TGTGCCAGCAGCTCTCGGACAGGGGACACTGAAGCTTTCTTT. The full variable domain, rest sourced from reference TRBV11-2 and TRBJ1-1, is EAGVAQSPRYKIIEKRQSVAFWCNPISGHATLYWYQQILGQGPKLLIQFQNNGVVDDSQLPKDRFSAERLKGVDSTLKIQPAKLEDSAVYLCASSSRTGDTEAFFGQGTRLTVV.

This chain connects TRBV19 to TRBJ1-5; no reliable D call. CDR1 and CDR2 (germline): LNHDA, SQIVND (reference sequence). This CDR3 is built from 15 residues. V was clipped by 3 bases and J by 3 bases, with 12 bases between them. Here the CDR3 reads CASSISGPANQPQHF. The CDR3 coding sequence is TGTGCCAGTAGTATTTCCGGGCCGGCCAATCAGCCCCAGCATTTT.

This clone was seen only once. The chain combines TRBV2 with TRBJ2-3, with D unresolved. Germline CDR1 reads SNHLY; CDR2 reads FYNNEI. With 5 bases removed from V and 4 bases from J, the gap between germline ends came to 10 bases. CDR3 length: 13 amino acids. Here the CDR3 reads CASSYSTSDTQYF. The CDR3 DNA is TGTGCCAGCAGTTATTCCACATCAGATACGCAGTATTTT. Together with reference TRBV2 and TRBJ2-3, the CDR3 gives the full variable domain: EPEVTQTPSHQVTQMGQEVILRCVPISNHLYFYWYRQILGQKVEFLVSFYNNEISEKSEIFDDQFSVERPDGSNFTLKIRSTKLEDSAMYFCASSYSTSDTQYFGPGTRLTVL.

This clone was seen a single time. The chain is built from TRBV25-1 and TRBJ2-5; tentatively, D is TRBD1 (6 bases). The CDR3 consists of 17 residues. Trimming removed 4 bases at V and 1 base at J, with 19 bases between. CDR1 is MGHDK and CDR2 is SYGVNS in the germline V gene. CDR3 region: CASSALKQGRGQETQYF. The CDR3 DNA reads as TGTGCCAGCAGTGCACTTAAACAGGGACGGGGCCAAGAGACCCAGTACTTC.

This chain joins TRBV28 and TRBJ1-4, with 8 bases aligning to TRBD1. There are 16 residues in the CDR3. Germline V CDR1 and CDR2: MDHEN, SYDVKM. The ends lost 0 bases at V and 0 bases at J; junction bases unmatched: 0. The CDR3 DNA is TGTGCCAGCAGTTTATGGGACAGGGCAACTAATGAAAAACTGTTTTTT. The encoded protein is CASSLWDRATNEKLFF.

The chain carries TRBV28 and TRBJ1-5; the D is unclear. Trimming cost V 1 base and J 0 bases, with 10 bases left between them. Germline CDR1 MDHEN, CDR2 SYDVKM. The CDR3 has 16 residues. The CDR3 loop reads CASSLLVTASNQPQHF. The DNA for the CDR3 is TGTGCCAGCAGTTTATTGGTGACGGCTAGCAATCAGCCCCAGCATTTT.

The chain employs TRBV30 and TRBJ2-4; weak D call: TRBD1 (6 bases). This CDR3 contains 15 residues. The germline V gene has CDR1 GTSNPN and CDR2 SVGIG (reference sequence). The ends were cut back, 0 bases at V and 0 bases at J, with 9 bases in the middle. The CDR3 coding sequence is TGTGCCTGGAGTGTTGGGGGACAAGCCAAAAACATTCAGTACTTC. Translating it yields CAWSVGGQAKNIQYF.

The V and J genes are TRBV7-8 and TRBJ1-2; D remains unclear. CDR1 SGHVS and CDR2 FQNEAQ come from the germline V gene. The CDR3 is 15 residues long. Trimming removed 6 bases at V and 3 bases at J, with 17 bases between. The CDR3: CASRNRTHGDYGYTF. In DNA, the CDR3 is TGTGCCAGCAGAAACCGGACCCATGGGGACTATGGCTACACCTTC. The whole variable domain, filled in from reference TRBV7-8 and TRBJ1-2, reads GAGVSQSPRYKVAKRGQDVALRCDPISGHVSLFWYQQALGQGPEFLTYFQNEAQLDKSGLPSDRFFAERPEGSVSTLKIQRTQQEDSAVYLCASRNRTHGDYGYTFGSGTRLTVV.

The chain recombines TRBV30 with TRBJ2-1; no reliable D call. With 3 bases removed from V and 4 bases from J, the gap between germline ends came to 10 bases. Germline V CDR1 and CDR2: GTSNPN, SVGIG (reference sequence). The CDR3 covers 13 residues. CDR3 nucleotide sequence: TGTGCCTGGAGAGCCTCGGGTTACAATGAGCAGTTCTTC. Its translation is CAWRASGYNEQFF. Drawing the rest from reference TRBV30 and TRBJ2-1, the complete variable domain is SQTIHQWPATLVQPVGSPLSLECTVEGTSNPNLYWYRQAAGRGLQLLFYSVGIGQISSEVPQNLSASRPQDRQFILSSKKLLLSDSGFYLCAWRASGYNEQFFGPGTRLTVL.

This chain links TRBV29-1 with TRBJ2-5, with D possibly matching TRBD1 (5 bases). The CDR3 extends over 11 amino acids. V lost 6 bases and J lost 11, with 16 bases in between. The V gene's germline CDR1 is SQVTM and CDR2 ANQGSEA. In nucleotides, the CDR3 is TGCAGCGTCTCTAGGGGCATCGAACAGTACTTC. Protein sequence: CSVSRGIEQYF.

This sequence joins TRBV7-2 and TRBJ2-7; TRBD1 aligns across 10 bases. This CDR3 contains 14 residues. The ends lost 8 bases at V and 5 bases at J; junction bases unmatched: 9. CDR1 and CDR2 from the germline V gene are SGHTA and FQGNSA. As DNA, the CDR3 is TGTGCCAGCGCCCCGGGGACAGGGGCCCACGAGCAGTACTTC. Protein: CASAPGTGAHEQYF.

The chain combines TRBV11-2 with TRBJ2-1, with 10 positions matching TRBD2. This CDR3 has 16 residues. Per germline, CDR1 SGHAT and CDR2 FQNNGV. Trimming at V came to 5 bases and at J to 1 base, leaving 5 bases not matched to a gene. In nucleotides, the CDR3 is TGTGCCAGCAGCGGGGGACTAGCGACTTCCTACAATGAGCAGTTCTTC. Residues: CASSGGLATSYNEQFF.

This clone was recorded a few times. The CDR3, as DNA: TGTGCCAGCAGCATCGGGACGGATAGCAATCAGCCCCAGCATTTT. Amino acid sequence: CASSIGTDSNQPQHF. The rearrangement uses TRBV11-2 and TRBJ1-5, with D perhaps TRBD1 (5 bases). V lost 5 bases and J 0 bases, leaving 11 bases between the germline ends. CDR1 is SGHAT, CDR2 FQNNGV, per germline. The CDR3 has 15 amino acids.

This CDR3 reads CASSRTGVRHF. As DNA, the CDR3 is TGTGCCAGCAGTCGGACAGGGGTACGGCATTTT. The chain employs TRBV2 and TRBJ1-5, with 9 bases lining up with TRBD1. The V gene's germline CDR1 is SNHLY and CDR2 FYNNEI. CDR3 size: 11 residues. Trimming at V came to 5 bases and at J to 15 bases, leaving 5 bases not matched to a gene.

V usage is TRBV5-1 and J usage is TRBJ2-5; D gene ambiguous. Trimming took off 2 bases at V and 0 bases at J, with 8 bases between the two ends. The germline V gene encodes CDR1 SGHRS and CDR2 YFSETQ. The CDR3 runs 14 residues. CDR3 coding DNA: TGCGCCAGCAGCTTCGCGACAAACCAAGAGACCCAGTACTTC. It encodes CASSFATNQETQYF.